This TCR beta chain appears in the sequencing data of a study of circulating and synovial CD4+ cells in juvenile arthritis. As for this clone: Its antigen is unidentified.

Overall study results and limits: Circulating pathogenic-like lymphocytes shared a substantially higher fraction of CDR3 sequences with synovium than bulk blood. Vbeta family usage analysis did not detect the pathogenic-like versus bulk difference. Overlap with synovium rose as more T cells were sequenced. CPL versus bulk CD4 samples: T cell genome counts differed by at least an order of magnitude.

Libraries were prepared by immunoSEQ multiplex PCR; TCRdb keeps only in-frame clonotypes and omits some of them. Counted here are approximately 16,000 clones, approximately 90% occurring once; the ten biggest clones make up 0.73%. The CDR3 spans 18 residues. The sequence came from a human donor with juvenile idiopathic arthritis. V and J are TRBV21-1 and TRBJ2-1; the DNA was not compared with TRBD2, the D call given in the table. TRBV21-1 is termed a pseudogene. The sequenced sample was CD4+ T cells from blood. DNA of the CDR3: TGTGCCAGCAGCAAAGCGCTTTTAATAGCGGGAGGGCCGAATGAGCAGTTCTTC. It is translated as CASSKALLIAGGPNEQFF.